This TCR beta chain stems from a study of T cells after yellow fever vaccination. General study findings and limits: Re-detected after boosting: most primary clones, 96% of CD4 and 88% of CD8. A small proportion of clonotypes was detected in both the CD4 and CD8 compartments. A weaker but faster secondary response was observed, peaking on day 5 versus 15.

In making TCR cDNA, 5'RACE template switching added a universal primer site and UMIs to it. TCRdb passed the 5' RACE reads through MiXCR, listing each CDR3 protein once. Among 200,000 to 300,000 distinct CDR3 sequences listed, 10% to 15% were seen once. The sample holds one count of this clonotype. Its antigen is currently unknown. V lost 1 base to trimming and J lost 3 bases; unmatched junction nucleotides: 5. This CDR3 has 15 amino acids. The germline V gene has CDR1 DFQATT and CDR2 SNEGSKA (reference sequence). Sample: CD4+ T cells sorted from PBMCs, taken 45 days after the yellow fever booster vaccination. This TCR was recovered from a man aged 30-40 years who received the YFV17D yellow fever vaccine. The chain couples TRBV20-1 to TRBJ2-5, with 10 bases aligning to TRBD1. Written as DNA, the CDR3 is TGCAGTGCTAGAGGTGACAGGGGGCTAGAAGAGACCCAGTACTTC. Encoded protein: CSARGDRGLEETQYF.